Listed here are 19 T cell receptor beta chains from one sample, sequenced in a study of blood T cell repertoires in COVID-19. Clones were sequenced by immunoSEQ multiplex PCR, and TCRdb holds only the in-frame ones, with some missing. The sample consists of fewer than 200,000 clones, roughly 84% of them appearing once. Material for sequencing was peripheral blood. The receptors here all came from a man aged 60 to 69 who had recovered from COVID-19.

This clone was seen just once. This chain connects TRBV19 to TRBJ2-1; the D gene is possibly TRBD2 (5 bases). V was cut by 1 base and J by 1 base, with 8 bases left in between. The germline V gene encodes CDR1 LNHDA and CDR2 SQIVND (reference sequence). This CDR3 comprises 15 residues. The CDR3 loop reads CASSIVANSYNEQFF. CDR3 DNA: TGTGCCAGTAGTATAGTAGCGAATTCCTACAATGAGCAGTTCTTC.

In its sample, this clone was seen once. CDR3 sequence reads: CASSSPPGGGYTF. The CDR3 DNA reads TGTGCCAGCAGTTCCCCACCGGGGGGTGGCTACACCTTC. The chain recombines TRBV12-3 or TRBV12-4 with TRBJ1-2, with a weak D call TRBD1 (5 bases). CDR3 length equals 13 residues. V shed 4 bases and J shed 7 bases, with 13 bases lying between them.

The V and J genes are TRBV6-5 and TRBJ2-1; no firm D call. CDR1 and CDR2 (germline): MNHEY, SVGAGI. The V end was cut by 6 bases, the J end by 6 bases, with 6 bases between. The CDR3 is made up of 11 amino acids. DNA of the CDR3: TGTGCCAGCAGCATTTCCAATGAGCAGTTCTTC. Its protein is CASSISNEQFF.

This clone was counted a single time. CDR3: CASSPFQQGPTNYGYTF. For the CDR3, the DNA is TGTGCCAGCAGCCCCTTTCAACAGGGTCCTACTAACTATGGCTACACCTTC. The V call is TRBV7-9, the J call TRBJ1-2; TRBD1 is a possible D gene (6 bases). The CDR3 length is 17 residues. Trimming took 5 bases from V and 0 from J, leaving 19 bases between them. Germline values: CDR1 SEHNR, CDR2 FQNEAQ (reference sequence).

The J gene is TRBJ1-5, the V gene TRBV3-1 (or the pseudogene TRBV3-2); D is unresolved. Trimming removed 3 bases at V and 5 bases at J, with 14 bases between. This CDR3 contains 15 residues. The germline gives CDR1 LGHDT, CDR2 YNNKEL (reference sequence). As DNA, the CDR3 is TGTGCCAGCAGCCATACCCGGGAATCGCATCAGCCCCAGCATTTT. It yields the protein CASSHTRESHQPQHF.

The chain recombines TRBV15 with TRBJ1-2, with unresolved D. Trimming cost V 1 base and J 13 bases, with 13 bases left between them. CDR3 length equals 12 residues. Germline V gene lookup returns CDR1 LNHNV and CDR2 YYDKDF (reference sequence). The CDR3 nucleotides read TGTGCCACCAGCAGAGCGAGTGCCCCGGGCACCTTC. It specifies CATSRASAPGTF.

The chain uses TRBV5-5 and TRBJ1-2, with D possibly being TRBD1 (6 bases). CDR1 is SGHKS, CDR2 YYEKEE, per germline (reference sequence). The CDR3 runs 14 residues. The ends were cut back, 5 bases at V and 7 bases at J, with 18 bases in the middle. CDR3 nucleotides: TGTGCCAGCAGTCTTTCACCAGGGGAGAGTGGCTACACCTTC. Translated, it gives CASSLSPGESGYTF.

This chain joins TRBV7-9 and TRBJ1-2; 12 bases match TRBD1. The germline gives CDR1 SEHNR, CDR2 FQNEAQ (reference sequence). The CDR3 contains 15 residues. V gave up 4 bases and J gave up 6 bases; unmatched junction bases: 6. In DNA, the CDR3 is TGTGCCAGCAGCTCCTCCGGGACAGGGGGCGATGGCTACACCTTC. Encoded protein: CASSSSGTGGDGYTF.

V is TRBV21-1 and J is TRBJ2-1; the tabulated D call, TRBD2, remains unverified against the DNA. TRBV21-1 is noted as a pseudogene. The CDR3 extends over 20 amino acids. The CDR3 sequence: CASSSPLPVGGLGGRDEQFF. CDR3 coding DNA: TGTGCCAGCAGCTCCCCGCTCCCAGTGGGGGGACTAGGAGGACGAGATGAGCAGTTCTTC.

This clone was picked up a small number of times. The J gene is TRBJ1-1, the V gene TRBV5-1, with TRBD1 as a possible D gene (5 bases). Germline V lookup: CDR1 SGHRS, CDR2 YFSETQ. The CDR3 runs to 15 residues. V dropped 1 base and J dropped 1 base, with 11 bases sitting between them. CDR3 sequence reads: CASSLYPGENTEAFF. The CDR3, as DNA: TGCGCCAGCAGCTTGTATCCGGGGGAGAACACTGAAGCTTTCTTT.

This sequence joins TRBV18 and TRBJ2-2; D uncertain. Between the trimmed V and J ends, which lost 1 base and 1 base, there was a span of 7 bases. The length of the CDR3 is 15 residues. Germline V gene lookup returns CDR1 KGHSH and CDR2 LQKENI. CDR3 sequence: CASSPQSENTGELFF. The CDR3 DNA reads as TGTGCCAGCTCACCACAGTCAGAGAACACCGGGGAGCTGTTTTTT.

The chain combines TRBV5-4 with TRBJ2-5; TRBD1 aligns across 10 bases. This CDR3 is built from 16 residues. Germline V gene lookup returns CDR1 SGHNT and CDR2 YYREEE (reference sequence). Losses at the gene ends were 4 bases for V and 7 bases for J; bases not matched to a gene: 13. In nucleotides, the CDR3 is TGTGCCAGCAGCCCGAAGCCGGGACAGGGGTTGGCGACCCAGTACTTC. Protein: CASSPKPGQGLATQYF. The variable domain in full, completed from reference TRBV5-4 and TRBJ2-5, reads ETGVTQSPTHLIKTRGQQVTLRCSSQSGHNTVSWYQQALGQGPQFIFQYYREEENGRGNFPPRFSGLQFPNYSSELNVNALELDDSALYLCASSPKPGQGLATQYFGPGTRLLVL.

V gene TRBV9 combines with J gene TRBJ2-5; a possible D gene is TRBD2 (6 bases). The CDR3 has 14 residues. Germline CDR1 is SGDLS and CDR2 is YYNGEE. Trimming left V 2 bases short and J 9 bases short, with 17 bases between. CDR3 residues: CASSVSDYPTAQYF. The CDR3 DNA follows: TGTGCCAGCAGCGTGTCGGACTACCCGACGGCCCAGTACTTC.

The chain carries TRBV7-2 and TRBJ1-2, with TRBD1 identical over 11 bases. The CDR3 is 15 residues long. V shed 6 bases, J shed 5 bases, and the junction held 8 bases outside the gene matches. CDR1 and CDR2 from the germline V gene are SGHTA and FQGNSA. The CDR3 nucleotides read TGTGCCAGCAGTTTCGGACAGGGGGCGCCTTATGGCTACACCTTC. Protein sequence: CASSFGQGAPYGYTF.

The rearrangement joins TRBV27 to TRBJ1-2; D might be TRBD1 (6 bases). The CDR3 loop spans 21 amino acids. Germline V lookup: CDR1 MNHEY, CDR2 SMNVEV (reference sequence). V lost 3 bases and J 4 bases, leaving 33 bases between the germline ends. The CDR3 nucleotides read TGTGCCAGCAGTTTCCGTCCTGGGGGCGAAGCAGGTTTTGGTTTAGGCTATGGCTACACCTTC. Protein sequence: CASSFRPGGEAGFGLGYGYTF.

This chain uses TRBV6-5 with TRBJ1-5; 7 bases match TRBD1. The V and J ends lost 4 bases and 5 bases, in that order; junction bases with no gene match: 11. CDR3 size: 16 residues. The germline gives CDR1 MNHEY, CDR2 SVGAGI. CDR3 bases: TGTGCCAGCAGTTCTGAATATAGACAGGGATATCAGCCCCAGCATTTT. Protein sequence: CASSSEYRQGYQPQHF.

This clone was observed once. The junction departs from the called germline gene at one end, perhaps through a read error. The chain's CDR3 is CASSTPEGQGAIQGDTWDF. Written as DNA, the CDR3 is TGTGCCAGTAGTACACCGGAGGGACAGGGGGCGATCCAGGGGGACACATGGGATTTT. The chain couples TRBV19 to TRBJ1-3, with 12 bases aligning to TRBD1. The CDR3 totals 19 residues. Germline assignment: CDR1 LNHDA and CDR2 SQIVND (reference sequence).

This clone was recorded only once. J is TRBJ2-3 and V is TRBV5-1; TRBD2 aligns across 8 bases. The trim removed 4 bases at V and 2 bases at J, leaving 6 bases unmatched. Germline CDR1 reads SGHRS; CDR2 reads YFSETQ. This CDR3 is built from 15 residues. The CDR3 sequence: CASSLGLASTDTQYF. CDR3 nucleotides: TGCGCCAGCAGCCTCGGACTAGCTTCCACAGATACGCAGTATTTT. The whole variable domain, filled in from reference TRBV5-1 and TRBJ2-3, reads KAGVTQTPRYLIKTRGQQVTLSCSPISGHRSVSWYQQTPGQGLQFLFEYFSETQRNKGNFPGRFSGRQFSNSRSEMNVSTLELGDSALYLCASSLGLASTDTQYFGPGTRLTVL.

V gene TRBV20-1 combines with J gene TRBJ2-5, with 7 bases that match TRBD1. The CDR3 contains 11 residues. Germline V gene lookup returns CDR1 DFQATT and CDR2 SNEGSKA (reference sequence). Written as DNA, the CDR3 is TGCGGGTCGCCCAGGGGGGAGACCCAGTACTTC. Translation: CGSPRGETQYF.